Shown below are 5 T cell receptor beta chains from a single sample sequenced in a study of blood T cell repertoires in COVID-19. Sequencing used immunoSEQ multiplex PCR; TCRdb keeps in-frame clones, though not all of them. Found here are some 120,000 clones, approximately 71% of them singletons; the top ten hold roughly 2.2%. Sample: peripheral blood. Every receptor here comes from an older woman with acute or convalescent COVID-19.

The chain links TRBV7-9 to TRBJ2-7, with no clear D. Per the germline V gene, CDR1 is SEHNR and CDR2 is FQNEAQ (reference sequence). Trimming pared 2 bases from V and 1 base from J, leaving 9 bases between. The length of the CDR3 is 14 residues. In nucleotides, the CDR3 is TGTGCCAGCAGCTTATCCAGGTCTTCCTACGAGCAGTACTTC. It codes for CASSLSRSSYEQYF. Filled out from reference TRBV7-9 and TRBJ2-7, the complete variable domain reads DTGVSQNPRHKITKRGQNVTFRCDPISEHNRLYWYRQTLGQGPEFLTYFQNEAQLEKSRLLSDRFSAERPKGSFSTLEIQRTEQGDSAMYLCASSLSRSSYEQYFGPGTRLTVT.

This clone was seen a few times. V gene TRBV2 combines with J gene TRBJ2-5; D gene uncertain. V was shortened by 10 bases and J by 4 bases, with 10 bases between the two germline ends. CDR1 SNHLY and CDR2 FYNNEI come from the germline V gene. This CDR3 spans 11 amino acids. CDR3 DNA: TGTGCCATTAGTCTCCGAGAGACCCAGTACTTC. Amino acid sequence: CAISLRETQYF.

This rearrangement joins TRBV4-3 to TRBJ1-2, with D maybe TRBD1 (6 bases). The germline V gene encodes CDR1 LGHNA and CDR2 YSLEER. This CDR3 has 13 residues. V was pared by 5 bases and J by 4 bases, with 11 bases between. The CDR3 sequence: CASSTDRGYGYTF. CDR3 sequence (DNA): TGCGCCAGCAGCACGGACAGAGGCTATGGCTACACCTTC.

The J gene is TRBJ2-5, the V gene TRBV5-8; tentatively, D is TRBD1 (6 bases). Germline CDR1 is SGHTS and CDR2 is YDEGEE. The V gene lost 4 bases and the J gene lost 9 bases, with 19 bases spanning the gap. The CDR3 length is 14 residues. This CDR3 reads CASSPGTPSRSQYF. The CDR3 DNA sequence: TGTGCCAGCAGCCCCGGGACACCCTCGAGGTCCCAGTACTTC.

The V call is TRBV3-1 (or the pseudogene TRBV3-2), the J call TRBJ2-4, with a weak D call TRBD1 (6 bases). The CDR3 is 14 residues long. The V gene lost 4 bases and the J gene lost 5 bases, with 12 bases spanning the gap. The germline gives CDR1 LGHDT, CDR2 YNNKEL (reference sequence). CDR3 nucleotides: TGTGCCAGCAGCCCTCAGGGGTCGGAAAACATTCAGTACTTC. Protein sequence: CASSPQGSENIQYF.